These 19 T cell receptor beta chains were sequenced from one sample in a study of beta chain features in type 1 diabetes. Investigators reverse transcribed all isolated RNA, so they sequenced expressed TCRB transcripts. Measured with immunoSEQ multiplex PCR; TCRdb has only the in-frame clones, and not every one. The data show 500,000 to 850,000 clones, with over 12% seen just once and approximately 0.042% held by the top ten. Antigen specificity for these receptors is unknown. Study-level results: Type 1 diabetes patients showed a moderate but significant shortening of TCRB CDR3s in all four CD4+ subsets.

The source material was naive CD4+ T cells from blood. The receptors were gathered from a man in his late teens or twenties with type 1 diabetes.

The rearrangement joins TRBV5-1 to TRBJ1-6; no clear D gene. Germline V gene data show CDR1 as SGHRS and CDR2 as YFSETQ. The CDR3 loop spans 16 amino acids. V lost 0 bases to trimming and J lost 7 bases, with 14 bases between them. The DNA for the CDR3 is TGCGCCAGCAGCTTGGGTGGAGGAGGTTCGAATTCACCCCTCCACTTT. Its protein product is CASSLGGGGSNSPLHF.

This clone was counted between two and nine times. The chain joins TRBV13 to TRBJ2-4; D may correspond to TRBD1 or TRBD2 (5 bases each). This CDR3 spans 14 amino acids. V gave up 4 bases and J gave up 4 bases, with 11 bases separating them. The germline CDR1 and CDR2 sequences are PRHDT and FYEKMQ (reference sequence). CDR3 protein: CASSSRDGKNIQYF. Here the CDR3 DNA reads TGTGCCAGCAGCTCCCGGGACGGTAAAAACATTCAGTACTTC.

This clone was seen only a few times. The rearrangement links TRBV18 to TRBJ2-3; the D is unclear. Germline CDR1 is KGHSH and CDR2 is LQKENI. This CDR3 is built from 15 residues. The V gene lost 5 bases and the J gene lost 0 bases, with 12 bases spanning the gap. The DNA for the CDR3 is TGTGCCAGCTCAATGGTTTCAAGCAGCACAGATACGCAGTATTTT. It translates to CASSMVSSSTDTQYF.

This chain uses TRBV5-1 with TRBJ1-1; D unresolved. Trimming took off 0 bases at V and 1 base at J, with 7 bases between the two ends. CDR1 is SGHRS and CDR2 is YFSETQ in the germline V gene. The CDR3 extends over 14 amino acids. In DNA form, the CDR3 reads TGCGCCAGCAGCTTGGCCGTTACGAACACTGAAGCTTTCTTT. This gives the protein CASSLAVTNTEAFF.

This chain links TRBV7-9 with TRBJ1-3, with D maybe TRBD1 (5 bases). V was clipped by 5 bases and J by 0 bases, with 17 bases between them. CDR3 length: 17 residues. In germline, CDR1 is SEHNR, CDR2 FQNEAQ (reference sequence). The CDR3 loop reads CASSISGTAVSGNTIYF. DNA for the CDR3: TGTGCCAGCAGCATCTCCGGGACGGCCGTCTCTGGAAACACCATATATTTT.

V gene TRBV5-1 combines with J gene TRBJ1-1; D gene unclear. Trimming stripped 4 bases from V and 2 bases from J, with 6 bases between. The CDR3 covers 12 residues. The germline V gene has CDR1 SGHRS and CDR2 YFSETQ. CDR3 nucleotide sequence: TGCGCCAGCAGCCGGGTTAACACTGAAGCTTTCTTT. Translation: CASSRVNTEAFF.

This chain uses TRBV29-1 with TRBJ2-7, with D possibly matching TRBD1 (6 bases). Per the germline V gene, CDR1 is SQVTM and CDR2 is ANQGSEA. The CDR3 consists of 14 residues. V shed 6 bases and J shed 5 bases, with 20 bases lying between them. The CDR3 protein is CSVTSWDNGHEQYF. The DNA for the CDR3 is TGCAGCGTGACCTCCTGGGACAATGGACACGAGCAGTACTTC.

This clone appeared a few times. The V and J genes are TRBV13 and TRBJ2-7; 9 bases map to TRBD1. The germline gives CDR1 PRHDT, CDR2 FYEKMQ (reference sequence). With 5 bases clipped from V and 1 base from J, the junction kept 3 bases outside the gene matches. The CDR3 is 14 residues long. As DNA, the CDR3 is TGTGCCAGCAGCCTGACAGGGGGTTCCTACGAGCAGTACTTC. Its translation is CASSLTGGSYEQYF.

This clone was detected only a few times. The chain employs TRBV5-1 and TRBJ2-2; D not resolved. The V end was cut by 4 bases, the J end by 2 bases, with 9 bases between. Germline-derived CDR1 and CDR2 are SGHRS and YFSETQ. This CDR3 is built from 14 residues. CDR3 coding DNA: TGCGCCAGCAGCCCCCGGACCAACACCGGGGAGCTGTTTTTT. Amino acid sequence: CASSPRTNTGELFF.

This rearrangement joins TRBV4-3 to TRBJ2-5; the D gene is possibly TRBD1 (5 bases). Germline loops: CDR1 LGHNA, CDR2 YSLEER. CDR3 length: 14 residues. Deletions cut 1 base from V and 3 bases from J, with 9 bases between. The CDR3: CASSQGQGEETQYF. Written as DNA, the CDR3 is TGCGCCAGCAGCCAAGGGCAGGGTGAAGAGACCCAGTACTTC.

This clone turned up a few times. The chain combines TRBV27 with TRBJ2-7; tentative D call: TRBD1 (6 bases). Trimming cost V 8 bases and J 3 bases, with 20 bases left between them. CDR1 and CDR2 (germline): MNHEY, SMNVEV (reference sequence). CDR3 length equals 15 residues. CDR3 amino acids: CASALLGQQSYEQYF. The CDR3 DNA reads TGTGCCAGCGCGCTCCTCGGACAGCAGAGCTACGAGCAGTACTTC.

V and J are TRBV30 and TRBJ2-5; TRBD2 agrees at 14 bases. The CDR3 has 15 amino acids. Germline V gives CDR1 GTSNPN, CDR2 SVGIG (reference sequence). Losses at the gene ends were 3 bases for V and 4 bases for J; bases not matched to a gene: 4. The CDR3 is CAWSRGTSGRETQYF. CDR3 coding DNA: TGTGCCTGGAGCCGGGGGACTAGCGGGAGAGAGACCCAGTACTTC.

This clone was observed a few times. This chain links TRBV30 with TRBJ2-1; D is perhaps TRBD2 (5 bases). In germline, CDR1 is GTSNPN, CDR2 SVGIG (reference sequence). CDR3 length: 14 residues. V was cut by 4 bases and J by 8 bases, with 18 bases left in between. In DNA, the CDR3 is TGTGCCTGGAACGGGGAGTTTTGGCGCGATGAGCAGTTCTTC. This translates into CAWNGEFWRDEQFF. The full variable domain, completed using reference TRBV30 and TRBJ2-1, is SQTIHQWPATLVQPVGSPLSLECTVEGTSNPNLYWYRQAAGRGLQLLFYSVGIGQISSEVPQNLSASRPQDRQFILSSKKLLLSDSGFYLCAWNGEFWRDEQFFGPGTRLTVL.

This clone was picked up a small number of times. The rearrangement uses TRBV29-1 and TRBJ1-2; no clear D gene. V was cut by 7 bases and J by 8 bases, with 17 bases left in between. CDR1 is SQVTM, CDR2 ANQGSEA, per germline. This CDR3 has 12 amino acids. DNA of the CDR3: TGCAGCGCAGGACGGAGTATGGAGGGCTACACCTTC. This gives the protein CSAGRSMEGYTF.

This clone has more than one count but fewer than ten. The chain combines TRBV25-1 with TRBJ1-1; no definite D call. The germline V gene encodes CDR1 MGHDK and CDR2 SYGVNS. This CDR3 contains 13 residues. Trimming shortened V by 3 bases and J by 3 bases, and 8 bases separated the two germline ends. The CDR3 sequence: CASSDGQHTEAFF. CDR3 nucleotides: TGTGCCAGCAGTGACGGGCAGCACACTGAAGCTTTCTTT.

This clone showed up just a few times. The chain links TRBV7-9 to TRBJ2-2; tentatively, D is TRBD1 (6 bases). There are 15 residues in the CDR3. Trimming removed 2 bases from V and 2 bases from J, with 9 bases in between. Germline V gives CDR1 SEHNR, CDR2 FQNEAQ (reference sequence). The CDR3, as DNA: TGTGCCAGCAGCTTACTACAGGGTAACACCGGGGAGCTGTTTTTT. Residues: CASSLLQGNTGELFF.

This clone was counted ten times or more. The chain uses TRBV7-9 and TRBJ2-4; 7 bases are shared with TRBD2. Germline V CDR1 and CDR2: SEHNR, FQNEAQ (reference sequence). V shed 5 bases, J shed 9 bases, and the junction held 4 bases outside the gene matches. This CDR3 has 12 residues. CDR3 sequence: CASSHSGGIQYF. In nucleotides, the CDR3 is TGTGCCAGCAGCCATTCGGGGGGCATTCAGTACTTC.

This clone was counted a few times. V and J are TRBV9 and TRBJ2-5; 9 bases line up with TRBD1. The assigned J gene may be wrong: the sequence end matches TRBJ2-7 better. The CDR3 has 14 residues. Germline lookup yields CDR1 SGDLS and CDR2 YYNGEE. CDR3 in DNA: TGTGCCAGCAGCTACAGGACAGGGGCCTACGAGCAGTACTTC. Protein sequence: CASSYRTGAYEQYF.

The gene calls are TRBV30 and TRBJ1-5, with no clear D. The CDR3 has 14 amino acids. The V gene's germline CDR1 is GTSNPN and CDR2 SVGIG (reference sequence). V lost 2 bases and J 4 bases, leaving 12 bases between the germline ends. CDR3 coding DNA: TGTGCCTGGAGTTCTATTTATGCGAATCAGCCCCAGCATTTT. Amino acids: CAWSSIYANQPQHF.